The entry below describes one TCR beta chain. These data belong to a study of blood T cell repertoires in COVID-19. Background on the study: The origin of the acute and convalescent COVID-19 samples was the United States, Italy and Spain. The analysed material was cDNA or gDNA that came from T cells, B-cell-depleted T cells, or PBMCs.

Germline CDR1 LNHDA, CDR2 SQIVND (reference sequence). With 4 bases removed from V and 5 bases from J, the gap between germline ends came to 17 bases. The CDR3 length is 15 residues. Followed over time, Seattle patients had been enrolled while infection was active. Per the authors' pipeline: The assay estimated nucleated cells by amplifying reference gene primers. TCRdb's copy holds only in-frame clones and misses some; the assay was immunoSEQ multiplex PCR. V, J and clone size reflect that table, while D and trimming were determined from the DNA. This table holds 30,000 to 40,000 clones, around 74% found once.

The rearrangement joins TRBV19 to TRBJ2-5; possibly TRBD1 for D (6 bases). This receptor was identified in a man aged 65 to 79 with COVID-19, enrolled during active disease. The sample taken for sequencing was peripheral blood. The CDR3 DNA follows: TGTGCCAGTAGTAATTTGGCAGGGGCGCAGGAGACCCAGTACTTC. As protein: CASSNLAGAQETQYF.